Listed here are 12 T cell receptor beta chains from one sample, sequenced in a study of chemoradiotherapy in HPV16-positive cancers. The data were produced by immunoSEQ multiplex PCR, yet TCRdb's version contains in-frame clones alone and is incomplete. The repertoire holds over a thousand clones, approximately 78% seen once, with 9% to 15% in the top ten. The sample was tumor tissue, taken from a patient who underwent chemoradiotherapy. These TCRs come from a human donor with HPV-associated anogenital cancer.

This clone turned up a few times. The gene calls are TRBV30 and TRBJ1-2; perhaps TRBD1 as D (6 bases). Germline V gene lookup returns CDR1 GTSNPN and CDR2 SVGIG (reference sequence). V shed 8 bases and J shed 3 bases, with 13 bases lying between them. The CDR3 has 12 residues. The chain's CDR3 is CAKQGGDYGYTF. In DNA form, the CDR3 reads TGTGCCAAACAGGGAGGTGACTATGGCTACACCTTC.

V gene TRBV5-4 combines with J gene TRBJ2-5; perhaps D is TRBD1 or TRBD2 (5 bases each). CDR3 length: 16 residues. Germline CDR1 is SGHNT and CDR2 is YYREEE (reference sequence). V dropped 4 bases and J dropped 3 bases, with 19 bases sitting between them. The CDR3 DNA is TGTGCCAGCAGCCAAGACAGTCTGGGAGTCAAAGAGACCCAGTACTTC. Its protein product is CASSQDSLGVKETQYF.

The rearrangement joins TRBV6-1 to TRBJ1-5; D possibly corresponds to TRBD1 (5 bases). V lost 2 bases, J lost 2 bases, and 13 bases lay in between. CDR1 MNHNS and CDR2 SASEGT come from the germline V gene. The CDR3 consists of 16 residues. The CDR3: CASSELVVRGNQPQHF. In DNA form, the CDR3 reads TGTGCCAGCAGTGAATTAGTAGTCAGGGGCAATCAGCCCCAGCATTTT.

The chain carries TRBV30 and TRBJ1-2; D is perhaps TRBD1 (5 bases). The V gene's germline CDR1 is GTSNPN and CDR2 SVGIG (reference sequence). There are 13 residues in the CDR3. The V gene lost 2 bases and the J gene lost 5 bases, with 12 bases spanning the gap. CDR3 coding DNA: TGTGCCTGGAGTCAGCTTACAGGATATGGCTACACCTTC. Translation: CAWSQLTGYGYTF.

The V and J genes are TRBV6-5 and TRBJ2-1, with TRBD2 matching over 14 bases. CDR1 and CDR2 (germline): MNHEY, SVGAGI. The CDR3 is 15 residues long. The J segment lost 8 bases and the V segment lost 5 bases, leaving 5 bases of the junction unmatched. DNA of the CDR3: TGTGCCAGCAGTAAACCGGGACTAGCGGGGGATGAGCAGTTCTTC. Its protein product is CASSKPGLAGDEQFF.

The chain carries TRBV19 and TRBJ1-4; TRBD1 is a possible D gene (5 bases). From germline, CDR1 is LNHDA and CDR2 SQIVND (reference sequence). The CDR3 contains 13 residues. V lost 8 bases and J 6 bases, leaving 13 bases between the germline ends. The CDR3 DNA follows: TGTGCCAGTGGGGGAAGGGCCGATGAAAAACTGTTTTTT. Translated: CASGGRADEKLFF.

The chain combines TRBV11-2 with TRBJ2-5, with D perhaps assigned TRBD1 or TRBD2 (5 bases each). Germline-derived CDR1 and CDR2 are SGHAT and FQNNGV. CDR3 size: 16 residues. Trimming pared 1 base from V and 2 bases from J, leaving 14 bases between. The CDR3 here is CASSLALWGPQETQYF. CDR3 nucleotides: TGTGCCAGCAGCTTAGCCCTGTGGGGACCTCAAGAGACCCAGTACTTC. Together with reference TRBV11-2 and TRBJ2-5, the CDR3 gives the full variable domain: EAGVAQSPRYKIIEKRQSVAFWCNPISGHATLYWYQQILGQGPKLLIQFQNNGVVDDSQLPKDRFSAERLKGVDSTLKIQPAKLEDSAVYLCASSLALWGPQETQYFGPGTRLLVL.

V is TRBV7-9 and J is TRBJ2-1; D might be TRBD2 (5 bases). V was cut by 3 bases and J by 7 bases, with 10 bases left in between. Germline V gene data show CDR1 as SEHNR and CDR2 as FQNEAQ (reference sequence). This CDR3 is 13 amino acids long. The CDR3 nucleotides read TGTGCCAGCAGCTTGGACTCCCTTAATGAGCAGTTCTTC. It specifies CASSLDSLNEQFF.

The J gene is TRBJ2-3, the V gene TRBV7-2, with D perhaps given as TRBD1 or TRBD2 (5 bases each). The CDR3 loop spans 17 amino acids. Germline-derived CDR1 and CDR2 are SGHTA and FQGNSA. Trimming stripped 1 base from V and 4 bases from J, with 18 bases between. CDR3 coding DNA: TGTGCCAGCAGCTTAGGGGATGGGTTCCGAGGGGCAGATACGCAGTATTTT. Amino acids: CASSLGDGFRGADTQYF.

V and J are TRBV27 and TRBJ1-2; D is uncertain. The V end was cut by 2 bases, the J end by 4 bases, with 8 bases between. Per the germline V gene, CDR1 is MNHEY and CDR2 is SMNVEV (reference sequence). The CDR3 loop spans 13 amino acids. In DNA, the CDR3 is TGTGCCAGCAGTTTACCGGGATTCTATGGCTACACCTTC. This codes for CASSLPGFYGYTF.

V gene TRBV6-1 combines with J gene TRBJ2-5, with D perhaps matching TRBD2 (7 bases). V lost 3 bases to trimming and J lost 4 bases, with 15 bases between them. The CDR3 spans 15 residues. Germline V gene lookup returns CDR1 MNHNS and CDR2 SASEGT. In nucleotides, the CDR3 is TGTGCCAGCAGTGATTTAACGGGGGGCCCAGAGACCCAGTACTTC. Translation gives CASSDLTGGPETQYF.

CDR3 sequence: CASSLEYSTDTQYF. CDR3 in DNA: TGTGCCAGCAGCTTAGAATATAGCACAGATACGCAGTATTTT. The chain employs TRBV7-2 and TRBJ2-3, with unresolved D. Germline CDR1 and CDR2: SGHTA and FQGNSA. The V and J ends lost 1 base and 0 bases respectively, with 5 bases between them. This CDR3 is 14 amino acids long.